This is a list of T cell receptor beta chains from one sample in a study of early T cells in non-severe SARS-CoV-2 infection. MiXCR was run by TCRdb on the 5' RACE reads, yielding one entry per CDR3 protein. There are tens of thousands of distinct CDR3 sequences in the sample; under 7.5% occur only once, and about two fifths lies in the top ten. The sample comprised whole blood. The origin of the receptors is an adult who was a healthcare worker with PCR-confirmed SARS-CoV-2 infection or an uninfected control (not recorded which). Each CDR3 is given with its conserved first and last residue. A D gene is named only where the DNA matches it firmly. Not every row has a clone size; where given, it reads once, few, many or a size class.

v_gene	abundance	d_gene	j_gene	CDR3nt	CDR3aa
TRBV20-1	many	.	TRBJ2-6	TGCAGTGCGCTCCAGTCCTCTGGGGCCAACGTCCTGACTTTC	CSALQSSGANVLTF
TRBV28	few	.	TRBJ2-1	TGTGCCAGCAAGGGAGGGGGCGATGAGCAGTTCTTC	CASKGGGDEQFF
TRBV28	.	TRBD2	TRBJ2-1	TGTGCCAGCAGTTCAGTCGGGACTAGAACCTACAATGAGCAGTTCTTC	CASSSVGTRTYNEQFF
TRBV5-1	.	.	TRBJ1-1	TGCGCCAGCAGCTGGGCAGCAGGGACGAACACTGAAGCTTTCTTT	CASSWAAGTNTEAFF
TRBV18	many	.	TRBJ1-5	TGTGCCAGCTCACCACTAGGGGGAAATCAGCCCCAGCATTTT	CASSPLGGNQPQHF
TRBV25-1	.	.	TRBJ1-6	TGTGCCAGCAGTGAGGTTAGGGCACCCCTCCACTTT	CASSEVRAPLHF
TRBV15	.	.	TRBJ1-2	TGTGCCACCAGCAGAGACGGGGCGGCAATCTATGGCTACACCTTC	CATSRDGAAIYGYTF
TRBV7-9	few	.	TRBJ2-5	TGTGCCAGCAGCTTAGCACTAGCAGGAGTTGTTGGGGAGACCCAGTACTTC	CASSLALAGVVGETQYF
TRBV7-6	few	.	TRBJ2-1	TGTGCCAGCAGCTTAGAGGTAGCGGATCTCTCCAATGAGCAGTTCTTC	CASSLEVADLSNEQFF
TRBV12-3/TRBV12-4	few	TRBD2	TRBJ2-5	TGTGCCAGCAGCACAAGCGGGAGGGAACCAGAGACCCAGTACTTC	CASSTSGREPETQYF
TRBV28	many	.	TRBJ2-5	TGTGCCAGCAGTCTAACCCCAGAGACCCAGTACTTC	CASSLTPETQYF
TRBV20-1	.	.	TRBJ2-3	TGCAGTGCTATGTGGAGGGGGGGGCCAGATACGCAGTATTTT	CSAMWRGGPDTQYF
TRBV12-3/TRBV12-4	many	TRBD2	TRBJ2-1	TGTGCCAGCAGCCCCCTAGCGGGGGGATACAATGAGCAGTTCTTC	CASSPLAGGYNEQFF
TRBV7-9	many	.	TRBJ1-2	TGTGCCAGCAGCTTGTCTCCGGGGAATCCTGGCTACACCTTC	CASSLSPGNPGYTF
TRBV12-3/TRBV12-4	many	.	TRBJ2-3	TGTGCCAGCAGCCGCACAGATACGCAGTATTTT	CASSRTDTQYF
TRBV24-1	few	TRBD1	TRBJ1-4	TGTGCCACCAGCCCCGGGACAGGGAGACGAAATGAAAAACTGTTTTTT	CATSPGTGRRNEKLFF
TRBV29-1	few	TRBD1	TRBJ2-5	TGCAGCGGCGGACAGGGGGCTGGAGAGACCCAGTACTTC	CSGGQGAGETQYF
TRBV12-3/TRBV12-4	.	.	TRBJ2-7	TGTGCCAGCAGTGTGAGACACCTAACCTACGAGCAGTACTTC	CASSVRHLTYEQYF
TRBV20-1	many	.	TRBJ2-7	TGCAGTGCTAGGCCTACCCCGGGGGAGCAGTACTTC	CSARPTPGEQYF
TRBV29-1	many	.	TRBJ1-2	TGCAGCGTTGAAGATCTGGCAGGGCGAGGGGGCTACACCTTC	CSVEDLAGRGGYTF
TRBV7-8	medium-sized	TRBD2	TRBJ2-1	TGTGCCAGCAGCTCCCCAGCGGGAGGGTATGCCAATGAGCAGTTCTTC	CASSSPAGGYANEQFF
TRBV19	many	TRBD2	TRBJ2-1	TGTGCCAGTAGTGCAAGCGGGAGAGAGCAGTTCTTC	CASSASGREQFF
TRBV2	many	.	TRBJ2-7	TGTGCCAGCAGTACCCCCCGGGACAACTCCTACGAGCAGTACTTC	CASSTPRDNSYEQYF
TRBV6-2/TRBV6-3	many	TRBD1	TRBJ1-2	TGTGCCAGCAGTTACGGACAGGGTGAAACAGCCTATGGCTACACCTTC	CASSYGQGETAYGYTF
TRBV19	.	.	TRBJ2-3	TGTGCCAGTAGTATTCCAAACTTCCCTACGCAGTATTTT	CASSIPNFPTQYF
TRBV7-3	many	TRBD1	TRBJ2-3	TGTGCCAGCAGCACACAGGGGGCTAGCACAGATACGCAGTATTTT	CASSTQGASTDTQYF
TRBV5-1	many	TRBD1	TRBJ1-1	TGCGCCAGCAGCCACGGACAGGGGGCGTGGACCACTGAAGCTTTCTTT	CASSHGQGAWTTEAFF
TRBV19	many	.	TRBJ1-1	TGTGCCAGTACCAGCCCCCCTGAAGCTTTCTTT	CASTSPPEAFF
TRBV7-2	many	.	TRBJ2-5	TGTGCCAGCACCCTAAATGGGGGGGCTAGGGAGACCCAGTACTTC	CASTLNGGARETQYF
TRBV2	many	.	TRBJ1-3	TGTGCCTCCCTGGGGGGCCAGAGCTCTGGAAACACCATATATTTT	CASLGGQSSGNTIYF
TRBV4-1	many	TRBD2	TRBJ2-1	TGCGCCAGCAGCCAGGATAGCGGGGGAGCCTACAATGAGCAGTTCTTC	CASSQDSGGAYNEQFF
TRBV20-1	many	.	TRBJ2-2	TGCAGTGCTAGAGAATCCGGACAAAGGGGGACCGGGGAGCTGTTTTTT	CSARESGQRGTGELFF
TRBV7-2	many	.	TRBJ2-5	TGTGCCAGCAGCCCCTACCTCCAAGAGACCCAGTACTTC	CASSPYLQETQYF
TRBV6-2/TRBV6-3	many	.	TRBJ1-1	TGTGCCAGCAGTTACTCGATGGAAAGGGACGACACTGAAGCTTTCTTT	CASSYSMERDDTEAFF
TRBV4-2	many	TRBD2	TRBJ2-1	TGTGCCAGCAGCCAAACTACGACCTGGGCTAGCGGACTCAATGAGCAGTTCTTC	CASSQTTTWASGLNEQFF
TRBV9	many	.	TRBJ2-2	TGTGCCAGCAGCGCACGGGGACTGGGGACCGGGGAGCTGTTTTTT	CASSARGLGTGELFF
TRBV3-1	many	.	TRBJ2-5	TGTGCCAGCAGCCAAGGACCCTCGGCGGAGACCCAGTACTTC	CASSQGPSAETQYF
TRBV29-1	many	TRBD1	TRBJ2-5	TGCAGCGTTGCTGGGGGACAGGGCCAAGAGACCCAGTACTTC	CSVAGGQGQETQYF
TRBV20-1	many	.	TRBJ2-1	TGCAGTATTTTCGGCGGGCGGTACGATTACAATGAGCAGTTCTTC	CSIFGGRYDYNEQFF
TRBV2	.	TRBD2	TRBJ2-7	TGTGCCAGCAAGCGGGGGCCCTCCTACGAGCAGTACTTC	CASKRGPSYEQYF
TRBV6-5	many	.	TRBJ2-2	TGTGCCAGCAGTTACTCGAGTCGGAGGGGGAACGCCGGGGAGCTGTTTTTT	CASSYSSRRGNAGELFF
TRBV18	many	TRBD1	TRBJ1-3	TGTGCCAGCTCACCAGCCACAGGGGGCTCTGGAAACACCATATATTTT	CASSPATGGSGNTIYF
TRBV29-1	many	.	TRBJ1-1	TGCAGCGTTGAAGACGTACAGGTTGCTGAAGCTTTCTTT	CSVEDVQVAEAFF
TRBV10-3	many	.	TRBJ1-1	TGTGCCATCAGGGCGACAGGGAACACTGAAGCTTTCTTT	CAIRATGNTEAFF
TRBV20-1	many	.	TRBJ2-3	TGCAGTGCCGAAGCGGCGCTGGGGGTGTCAGATACGCAGTATTTT	CSAEAALGVSDTQYF
TRBV10-2	many	.	TRBJ2-7	TGCGCCAGCAGTGGTGGATACTACGAGCAGTACTTC	CASSGGYYEQYF